This T cell receptor beta chain was documented in a study of blood T cell repertoires in COVID-19. Overall study context: Material from acute and convalescent COVID-19 was sourced from the United States, Italy and Spain. Nucleic acid was either cDNA or gDNA, and it came from T cells, B-cell-depleted T cells, or PBMCs.

Per the study methods: Nucleated cell number was recorded as an estimate derived from reference gene primer amplification. Measured with immunoSEQ multiplex PCR; TCRdb has only the in-frame clones, and not every one. The V and J calls and clone size come from that table; D and trimming were worked out from the DNA. The sample has fewer than 250,000 clones; approximately 86% are singletons. Germline V gives CDR1 MDHEN, CDR2 SYDVKM. Trimming cost V 6 bases and J 2 bases; bases outside gene matches: 7. The length of the CDR3 is 15 residues. Material: peripheral blood. This clonotype was obtained from a man aged 55 to 69 with acute or convalescent COVID-19. V and J are TRBV28 and TRBJ2-4; 7 bases line up with TRBD1. The CDR3 here is CASSDGTVTKNIQYF. In DNA, the CDR3 is TGTGCCAGCAGCGACGGGACAGTCACCAAAAACATTCAGTACTTC.